A single sample gave rise to the 27 T cell receptor beta chains below, sequenced in a study of T cells in Graves' hyperthyroidism and ophthalmopathy. The source material, RNA transcripts, was used to amplify TCR beta CDR3 regions. TCR CDR3 underwent first-round RT-PCR with the HTBI primer set. TCRdb used MiXCR to reprocess the multiplex PCR reads, holding one entry per CDR3 protein. The sample shows fewer than 900,000 distinct CDR3 sequences, about a sixth of them seen only once. Sequencing was carried out using blood. These receptors all stem from a man between 18 and 29 years old with Graves' hyperthyroidism.

This clonotype was observed at least ten times. The V and J genes are TRBV11-3 and TRBJ2-5; 8 bases agree with TRBD2. Looked up from germline, CDR1 is SGHNT and CDR2 is YENEEA. CDR3 length: 16 amino acids. Trimming removed 0 bases from V and 5 bases from J; junction bases left unmatched: 8. The CDR3 is CASSLDPWTSQETQYF. Here the CDR3 DNA reads TGTGCCAGCAGCTTAGATCCCTGGACTAGCCAGGAGACCCAGTACTTC.

This clonotype was counted many times. The chain carries TRBV30 and TRBJ2-1; D might be TRBD2 (5 bases). CDR3 size: 15 residues. V gave up 4 bases and J gave up 8 bases, with 21 bases separating them. The germline V gene has CDR1 GTSNPN and CDR2 SVGIG (reference sequence). Here the CDR3 DNA reads TGTGCCTGGAATGACGGGATCCCTGGGTCGGATGAGCAGTTCTTC. It yields the protein CAWNDGIPGSDEQFF.

This clonotype turned up a few times. The rearrangement links TRBV29-1 to TRBJ2-5; TRBD2 aligns across 8 bases. Germline values: CDR1 SQVTM, CDR2 ANQGSEA. CDR3 length: 15 residues. V dropped 1 base and J dropped 7; count of bases not matched to a gene: 11. CDR3 region: CSVEVSGLEGRTQYF. DNA of the CDR3: TGCAGCGTTGAAGTCTCGGGACTAGAGGGGAGGACCCAGTACTTC.

The rearrangement uses TRBV7-9 and TRBJ2-2; D unclear. The V gene lost 4 bases and the J gene lost 0 bases, with 15 bases spanning the gap. CDR3 length: 17 amino acids. Germline CDR1 and CDR2: SEHNR and FQNEAQ (reference sequence). The CDR3, as DNA: TGTGCCAGCAGCTCCATTCGGAAAGCTACGAACACCGGGGAGCTGTTTTTT. Protein: CASSSIRKATNTGELFF.

This clonotype was seen ten or more times. The rearrangement joins TRBV30 to TRBJ1-1, with 9 nucleotides matching TRBD1. V dropped 5 bases and J dropped 4; count of bases not matched to a gene: 8. The CDR3 consists of 14 residues. CDR1 GTSNPN and CDR2 SVGIG come from the germline V gene (reference sequence). CDR3 sequence (DNA): TGTGCCTGGGGGTCCGGGACAGGGTCCACTGAAGCTTTCTTT. Translating gives CAWGSGTGSTEAFF.

A word on this clonotype: The final CDR3 position lacks the conserved phenylalanine or tryptophan, pointing to a likely read error. The chain combines TRBV7-9 with TRBJ2-1; 11 positions match TRBD2. Germline loops: CDR1 SEHNR, CDR2 FQNEAQ (reference sequence). The CDR3 sequence is 16 residues long. With V trimmed by 7 bases and J by 2 bases, 7 bases remained unmatched. The CDR3 DNA sequence: TGTGCCAGCACCCTGGGACTAGCGGAGACCTACAATGAGCAGTTCTCC. It translates to CASTLGLAETYNEQFS.

The genes are TRBV5-1 and TRBJ2-3, with a weak D call TRBD1 (5 bases). V lost 4 bases and J lost 0, with 15 bases in between. CDR3 size: 16 residues. Germline-derived CDR1 and CDR2 are SGHRS and YFSETQ. Here the CDR3 reads CASSQGAYSSTDTQYF. In nucleotides, the CDR3 is TGCGCCAGCAGCCAGGGCGCCTATTCTAGCACAGATACGCAGTATTTT.

This clonotype was counted many times. This chain joins TRBV28 and TRBJ2-3; 8 bases line up with TRBD1. Germline-derived CDR1 and CDR2 are MDHEN and SYDVKM. CDR3 length equals 19 residues. V was pared by 6 bases and J by 4 bases, with 21 bases of the junction left unmatched. DNA for the CDR3: TGTGCCAGCAGGCCCGGGATCAGGGGGCCTCTTCTCCATTCAGATACGCAGTATTTT. This encodes CASRPGIRGPLLHSDTQYF.

This clonotype was seen a handful of times. The V and J genes are TRBV3-1 and TRBJ1-3, with no clear D. The germline V gene has CDR1 LGHDT and CDR2 YNNKEL (reference sequence). V gave up 1 base and J gave up 2 bases, with 9 bases separating them. The CDR3 is 15 amino acids. DNA of the CDR3: TGTGCCAGCAGCCAAGTCCCCGGGCCTGGAAACACCATATATTTT. Amino acid sequence: CASSQVPGPGNTIYF.

This clonotype was seen only a few times. This chain uses TRBV9 with TRBJ2-3; D not certain. This CDR3 region has 14 residues. Trimming took off 0 bases at V and 3 bases at J, with 8 bases between the two ends. The germline gives CDR1 SGDLS, CDR2 YYNGEE. This chain's CDR3 is CASSVGRVTDTQYF. The CDR3 coding sequence is TGTGCCAGCAGCGTAGGAAGGGTTACAGATACGCAGTATTTT.

The chain combines TRBV5-5 with TRBJ1-6, with TRBD1 matching over 10 bases. Germline V gives CDR1 SGHKS, CDR2 YYEKEE (reference sequence). This CDR3 contains 15 residues. With V trimmed by 4 bases and J by 9 bases, 7 bases remained unmatched. The CDR3 loop is CASSGTGTGVSPLHF. The CDR3 coding sequence is TGTGCCAGCAGCGGAACCGGGACAGGGGTTTCACCCCTCCACTTT. Together with reference TRBV5-5 and TRBJ1-6, the CDR3 gives the full variable domain: DAGVTQSPTHLIKTRGQQVTLRCSPISGHKSVSWYQQVLGQGPQFIFQYYEKEERGRGNFPDRFSARQFPNYSSELNVNALLLGDSALYLCASSGTGTGVSPLHFGNGTRLTVT.

The chain employs TRBV12-3 or TRBV12-4 and TRBJ1-2, with 9 bases matching TRBD1. Trimming cost V 7 bases and J 2 bases; bases outside gene matches: 5. The CDR3 covers 14 residues. The CDR3 DNA sequence: TGTGCCAGCAAGAGGACAGGGGAAAACTATGGCTACACCTTC. It encodes CASKRTGENYGYTF.

This chain connects TRBV28 to TRBJ1-5, with a tentative D call TRBD1 (5 bases). CDR1 is MDHEN and CDR2 is SYDVKM in the germline V gene. V was clipped by 7 bases and J by 7 bases, with 11 bases between them. CDR3 size: 12 residues. The CDR3 nucleotides read TGTGCCAGCACAGGGTTTTCGCAGCCCCAGCATTTT. Residues: CASTGFSQPQHF.

This clonotype was recorded many times. The chain links TRBV6-1 to TRBJ2-2; D unresolved. The ends were cut back, 8 bases at V and 5 bases at J, with 12 bases in the middle. Per the germline V gene, CDR1 is MNHNS and CDR2 is SASEGT. The CDR3 totals 13 residues. The DNA for the CDR3 is TGTGCCAGCCAACTTTCAAAAACCGGGGAGCTGTTTTTT. It codes for CASQLSKTGELFF.

The chain has TRBV19 and TRBJ2-4; TRBD2 is a possible D gene (6 bases). Germline CDR1 is LNHDA and CDR2 is SQIVND (reference sequence). V was clipped by 7 bases and J by 2 bases, with 12 bases between them. There are 14 residues in the CDR3. The CDR3 DNA follows: TGTGCCAGTAAGAGCGGCGGGACCAAAAACATTCAGTACTTC. Its translation is CASKSGGTKNIQYF. Complete variable domain (other parts from reference TRBV19 and TRBJ2-4): DGGITQSPKYLFRKEGQNVTLSCEQNLNHDAMYWYRQDPGQGLRLIYYSQIVNDFQKGDIAEGYSVSREKKESFPLTVTSAQKNPTAFYLCASKSGGTKNIQYFGAGTRLSVL.

This clonotype has more than one count but fewer than ten. This sequence joins TRBV28 and TRBJ1-4; a weak D match, TRBD1 (6 bases). V was pared by 7 bases and J by 3 bases, with 15 bases between. The CDR3 is made up of 15 amino acids. The germline gives CDR1 MDHEN, CDR2 SYDVKM. CDR3: CASNPRGRANEKLFF. DNA for the CDR3: TGTGCCAGCAACCCCAGGGGTCGGGCTAATGAAAAACTGTTTTTT.

This clonotype turned up a few times. V and J are TRBV4-1 and TRBJ1-1; D uncertain. V was trimmed by 7 bases and J by 0 bases, leaving 15 bases between them. From germline, CDR1 is MGHRA and CDR2 YSYEKL. The CDR3 spans 15 residues. The CDR3 region is CASTSAVEMNTEAFF. The CDR3 DNA reads TGCGCCAGCACCTCCGCCGTGGAGATGAACACTGAAGCTTTCTTT.

Worth noting for this clonotype: A much more abundant neighbour one base away suggests this may be a read error. The chain is built from TRBV7-9 and TRBJ2-5; D tentatively reads TRBD1 or TRBD2 (5 bases each). The CDR3 is made up of 13 amino acids. CDR1 and CDR2 (germline): SEHNR, FQNEAQ (reference sequence). The V end was cut by 0 bases, the J end by 4 bases, with 6 bases between. CDR3 in amino acids: CASSLAGTETQYF. The DNA of the CDR3 is TGTGCCAGCAGCTTAGCTGGGACAGAGACCCAGTACTTC. Based on the CDR3 plus reference TRBV7-9 and TRBJ2-5, the full variable domain is DTGVSQNPRHKITKRGQNVTFRCDPISEHNRLYWYRQTLGQGPEFLTYFQNEAQLEKSRLLSDRFSAERPKGSFSTLEIQRTEQGDSAMYLCASSLAGTETQYFGPGTRLLVL.

About this clonotype: Germline and junction disagree at one end, which may indicate a read error. The chain joins TRBV20-1 to TRBJ2-2; TRBD2 aligns across 10 bases. The V gene's germline CDR1 is DFQATT and CDR2 SNEGSKA (reference sequence). The CDR3 runs to 16 residues. CDR3 nucleotides: TGCAGTGATAGAGATTTCCTAGCGGGAGAGAGCGGGGAGCTGTTTTTT. Translated: CSDRDFLAGESGELFF.

This clonotype has just a few counts. The rearrangement uses TRBV7-2 and TRBJ2-5, with D maybe TRBD1 (7 bases). Per the germline V gene, CDR1 is SGHTA and CDR2 is FQGNSA. V gave up 5 bases and J gave up 9 bases, with 25 bases separating them. The length of the CDR3 is 16 residues. The CDR3 here is CASSSQGERAPWAQYF. In DNA form, the CDR3 reads TGTGCCAGCAGCAGCCAGGGGGAGCGGGCCCCATGGGCCCAGTACTTC.

The table lists this clonotype with many counts. V is TRBV3-1 and J is TRBJ2-4, with 7 positions matching TRBD1. The germline V gene has CDR1 LGHDT and CDR2 YNNKEL (reference sequence). J lost 4 bases, V lost 4 bases, and 4 bases had no gene match. The CDR3 contains 14 residues. CDR3 sequence reads: CASSPGTAKNIQYF. The CDR3 coding sequence is TGTGCCAGCAGCCCCGGGACAGCTAAAAACATTCAGTACTTC.

The chain couples TRBV28 to TRBJ2-7, with D uncertain. The V end was cut by 5 bases, the J end by 7 bases, with 12 bases between. The CDR3 is 12 amino acids. CDR1 and CDR2 (germline): MDHEN, SYDVKM. CDR3 sequence: CASSHMDGEQYF. DNA for the CDR3: TGTGCCAGCAGTCACATGGACGGTGAGCAGTACTTC.

This chain links TRBV19 with TRBJ1-2, with unresolved D. The CDR3 is 12 residues long. Germline assignment: CDR1 LNHDA and CDR2 SQIVND (reference sequence). The V end was cut by 5 bases, the J end by 5 bases, with 9 bases between. The CDR3 nucleotides read TGTGCCAGTAGTCCGGAGGGTTATGGCTACACCTTC. The encoded protein is CASSPEGYGYTF.

This clonotype was counted only a few times. The V and J genes are TRBV2 and TRBJ2-3, with D maybe TRBD1 (7 bases). Trimming removed 3 bases at V and 1 base at J, with 11 bases between. Germline CDR1 reads SNHLY; CDR2 reads FYNNEI. There are 15 residues in the CDR3. The CDR3 DNA sequence: TGTGCCAGCAGTGAGGAGGGGGCCGGCACAGATACGCAGTATTTT. Residues: CASSEEGAGTDTQYF.

This clonotype was picked up a small number of times. The rearrangement links TRBV28 to TRBJ2-5; 9 bases are a match to TRBD1. The germline V gene encodes CDR1 MDHEN and CDR2 SYDVKM. With V trimmed by 2 bases and J by 5 bases, 9 bases remained unmatched. The CDR3 sequence is 16 residues long. Here the CDR3 DNA reads TGTGCCAGCAGTTTACTACAGGGGGCCTTTGGGGAGACCCAGTACTTC. It translates to CASSLLQGAFGETQYF.

Many counts were recorded for this clonotype. The CDR3 protein is CASSFMASGTDTQYF. CDR3 bases: TGTGCCAGCAGCTTCATGGCTAGCGGCACAGATACGCAGTATTTT. This chain connects TRBV11-3 to TRBJ2-3; tentative D call: TRBD2 (6 bases). CDR1 is SGHNT, CDR2 YENEEA, per germline. The CDR3 consists of 15 residues. V gave up 3 bases and J gave up 1 base, with 11 bases separating them.

The V and J genes are TRBV7-9 and TRBJ2-1; the match to TRBD2 covers 10 bases. Germline V gene lookup returns CDR1 SEHNR and CDR2 FQNEAQ (reference sequence). The CDR3 totals 17 residues. The V and J ends lost 5 bases and 4 bases, in that order; junction bases with no gene match: 11. CDR3 coding DNA: TGTGCCAGCAGCCCTGATGGGCCGGGACTAGCGTACAATGAGCAGTTCTTC. Encoded protein: CASSPDGPGLAYNEQFF.